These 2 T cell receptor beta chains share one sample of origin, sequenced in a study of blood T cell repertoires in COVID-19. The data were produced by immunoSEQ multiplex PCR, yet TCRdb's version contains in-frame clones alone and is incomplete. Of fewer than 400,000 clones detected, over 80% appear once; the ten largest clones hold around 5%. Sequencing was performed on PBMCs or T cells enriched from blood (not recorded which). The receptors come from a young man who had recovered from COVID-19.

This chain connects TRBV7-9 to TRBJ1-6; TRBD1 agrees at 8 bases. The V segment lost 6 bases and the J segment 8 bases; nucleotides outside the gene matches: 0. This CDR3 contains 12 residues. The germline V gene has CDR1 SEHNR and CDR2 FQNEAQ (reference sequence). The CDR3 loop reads CASRQGDSPLHF. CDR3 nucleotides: TGTGCCAGCAGACAGGGGGATTCACCCCTCCACTTT.

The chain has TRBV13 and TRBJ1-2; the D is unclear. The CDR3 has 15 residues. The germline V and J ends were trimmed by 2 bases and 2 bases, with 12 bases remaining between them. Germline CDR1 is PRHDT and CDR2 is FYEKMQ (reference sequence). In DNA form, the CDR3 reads TGTGCCAGCAGCTTAAACAGCCCAAGAAACTATGGCTACACCTTC. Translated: CASSLNSPRNYGYTF.